This TCR beta chain was recovered during a study of blood T cell repertoires in COVID-19. Study details: PBMCs, B-cell-depleted T cells, or T cells provided the cDNA or gDNA that made up the material.

V was cut by 3 bases and J by 3 bases, with 12 bases left in between. Per the germline V gene, CDR1 is MNHNS and CDR2 is SASEGT. CDR3 length: 15 amino acids. Using immunoSEQ multiplex PCR, the repertoire was profiled, and TCRdb retains in-frame clones only, with some absent. The data contain about 140,000 clones, roughly 85% of them singletons. V gene TRBV6-1 combines with J gene TRBJ1-5; D is possibly TRBD1 (5 bases). The sequenced sample consisted of peripheral blood. The sequence derives from a man aged 45 to 65 with acute or convalescent COVID-19. CDR3 amino acids: CASSEGRAYNQPQHF. The CDR3 coding sequence is TGTGCCAGCAGTGAGGGCAGGGCATACAATCAGCCCCAGCATTTT.